This TCR beta chain emerged from a study of blood T cells in healthy people across ages. The authors ran a second PCR of about 6 to 11 cycles using a sample-barcoded 5' primer and a J-beta primer mix. From the 5' RACE reads, TCRdb called clonotypes with MiXCR, one entry per CDR3 protein. The data show 650,000 to 800,000 distinct CDR3 sequences, with under 45% seen just once and nearly 20% held by the top ten. V gave up 3 bases and J gave up 11 bases, with 19 bases separating them. Germline values: CDR1 DFQATT, CDR2 SNEGSKA (reference sequence). This CDR3 has 13 residues. Sample: blood. The V gene is TRBV20-1, the J gene TRBJ2-5; no reliable D call. The TCR was taken from a man between 60 and 75 years old in good health. The DNA of the CDR3 is TGCAGTGCTAGCCCCGCGATTTACAATGAGCAGTACTTC. This encodes CSASPAIYNEQYF.